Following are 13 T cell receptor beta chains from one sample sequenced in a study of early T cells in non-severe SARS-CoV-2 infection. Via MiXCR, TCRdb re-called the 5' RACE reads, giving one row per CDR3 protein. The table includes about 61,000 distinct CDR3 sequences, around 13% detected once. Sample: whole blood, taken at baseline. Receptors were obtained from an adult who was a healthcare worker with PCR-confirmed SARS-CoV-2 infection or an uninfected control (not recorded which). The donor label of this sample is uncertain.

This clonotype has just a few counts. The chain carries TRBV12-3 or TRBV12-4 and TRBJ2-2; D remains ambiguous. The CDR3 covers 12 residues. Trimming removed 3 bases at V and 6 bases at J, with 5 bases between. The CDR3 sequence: CASSFGSGELFF. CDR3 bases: TGTGCCAGCAGTTTTGGTTCCGGGGAGCTGTTTTTT.

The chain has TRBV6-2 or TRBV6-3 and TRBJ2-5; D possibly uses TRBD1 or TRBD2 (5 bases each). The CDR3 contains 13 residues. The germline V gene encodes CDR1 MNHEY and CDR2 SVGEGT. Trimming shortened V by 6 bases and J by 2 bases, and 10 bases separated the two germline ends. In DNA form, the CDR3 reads TGTGCCAGCAGGAGGGGAAATCAAGAGACCCAGTACTTC. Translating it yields CASRRGNQETQYF.

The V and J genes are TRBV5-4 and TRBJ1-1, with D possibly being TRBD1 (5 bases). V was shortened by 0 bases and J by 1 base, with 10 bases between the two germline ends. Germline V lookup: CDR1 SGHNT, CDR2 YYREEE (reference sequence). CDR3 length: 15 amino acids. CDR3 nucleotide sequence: TGTGCCAGCAGCTTGGAGGGCCAGGGGAACACTGAAGCTTTCTTT. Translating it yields CASSLEGQGNTEAFF.

CDR3 sequence: CASSAGRAEAFF. The CDR3 DNA sequence: TGTGCCAGCAGTGCGGGCAGGGCTGAAGCTTTCTTT. The rearrangement uses TRBV2 and TRBJ1-1; tentative D call: TRBD1 (5 bases). The V end was cut by 4 bases, the J end by 6 bases, with 9 bases between. The CDR3 is made up of 12 amino acids. Germline V gene lookup returns CDR1 SNHLY and CDR2 FYNNEI.

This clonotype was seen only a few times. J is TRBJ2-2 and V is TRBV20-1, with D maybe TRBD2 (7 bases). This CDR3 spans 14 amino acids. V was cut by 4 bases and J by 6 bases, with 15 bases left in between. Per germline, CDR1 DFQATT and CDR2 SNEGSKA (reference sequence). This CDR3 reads CSAKGGPPSGELFF. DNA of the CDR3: TGCAGTGCTAAGGGGGGGCCCCCATCCGGGGAGCTGTTTTTT.

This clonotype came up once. The CDR3 nucleotides read TGTGCCAGCAGCCCCCTTGATCAGCCCCAGCATTTT. This encodes CASSPLDQPQHF. The V call is TRBV12-3 or TRBV12-4, the J call TRBJ1-5; D gene unclear. V was cut by 6 bases and J by 5 bases, with 8 bases left in between. The CDR3 has 12 amino acids.

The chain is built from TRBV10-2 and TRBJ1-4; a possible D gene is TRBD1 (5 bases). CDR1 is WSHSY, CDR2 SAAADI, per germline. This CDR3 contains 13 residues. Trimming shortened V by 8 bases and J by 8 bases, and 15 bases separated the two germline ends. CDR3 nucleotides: TGCGCCAGCCGGCGAGGGGACGACGAAAAACTGTTTTTT. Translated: CASRRGDDEKLFF.

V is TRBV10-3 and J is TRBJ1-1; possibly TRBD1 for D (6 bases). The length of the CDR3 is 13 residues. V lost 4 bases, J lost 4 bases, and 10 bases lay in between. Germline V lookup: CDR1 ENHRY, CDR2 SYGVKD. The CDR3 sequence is CAISAEGGTEAFF. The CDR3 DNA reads TGTGCCATCAGTGCTGAAGGGGGCACTGAAGCTTTCTTT.

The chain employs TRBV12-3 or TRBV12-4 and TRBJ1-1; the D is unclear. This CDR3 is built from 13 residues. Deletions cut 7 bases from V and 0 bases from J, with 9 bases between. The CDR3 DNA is TGTGCCAGCAAGGCAGTTATGAACACTGAAGCTTTCTTT. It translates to CASKAVMNTEAFF.

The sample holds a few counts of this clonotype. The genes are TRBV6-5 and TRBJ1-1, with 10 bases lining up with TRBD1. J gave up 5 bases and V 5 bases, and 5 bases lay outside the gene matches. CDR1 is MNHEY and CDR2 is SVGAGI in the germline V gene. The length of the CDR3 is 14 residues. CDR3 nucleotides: TGTGCCAGCAGTCGGGACAGGGGAAATACTGAAGCTTTCTTT. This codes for CASSRDRGNTEAFF.

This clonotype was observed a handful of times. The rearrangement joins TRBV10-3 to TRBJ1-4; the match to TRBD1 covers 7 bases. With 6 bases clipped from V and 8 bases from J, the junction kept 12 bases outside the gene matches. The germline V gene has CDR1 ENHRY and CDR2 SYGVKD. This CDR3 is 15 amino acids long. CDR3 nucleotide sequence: TGTGCCATCAGGCCCAACGAGGGGGCCGAGGAAAAACTGTTTTTT. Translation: CAIRPNEGAEEKLFF.

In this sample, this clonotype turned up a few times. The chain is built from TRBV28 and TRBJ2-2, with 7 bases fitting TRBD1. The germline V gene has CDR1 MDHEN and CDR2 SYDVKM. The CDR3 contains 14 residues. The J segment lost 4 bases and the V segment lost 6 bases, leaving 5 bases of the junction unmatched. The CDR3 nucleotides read TGTGCCAGCAGGAAAGGGGGCGCCACCGGGGAGCTGTTTTTT. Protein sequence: CASRKGGATGELFF.

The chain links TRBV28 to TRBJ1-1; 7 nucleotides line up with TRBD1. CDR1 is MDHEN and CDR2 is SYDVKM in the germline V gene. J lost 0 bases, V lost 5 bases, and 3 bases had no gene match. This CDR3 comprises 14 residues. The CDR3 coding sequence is TGTGCCAGCAGTGCGACAGGGATGAACACTGAAGCTTTCTTT. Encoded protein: CASSATGMNTEAFF.